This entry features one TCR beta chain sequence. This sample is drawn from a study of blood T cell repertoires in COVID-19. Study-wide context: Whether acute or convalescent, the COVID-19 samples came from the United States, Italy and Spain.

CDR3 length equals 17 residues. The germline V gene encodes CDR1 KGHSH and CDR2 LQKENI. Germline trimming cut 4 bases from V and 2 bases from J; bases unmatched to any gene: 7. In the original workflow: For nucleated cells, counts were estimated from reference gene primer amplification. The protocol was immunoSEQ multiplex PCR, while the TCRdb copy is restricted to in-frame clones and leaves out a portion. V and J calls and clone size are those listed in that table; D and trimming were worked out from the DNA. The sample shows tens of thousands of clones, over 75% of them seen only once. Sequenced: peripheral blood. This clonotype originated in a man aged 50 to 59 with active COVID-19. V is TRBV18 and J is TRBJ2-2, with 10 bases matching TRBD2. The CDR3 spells CASSLSAGGPNTGELFF. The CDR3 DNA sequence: TGTGCCAGCTCACTTTCAGCGGGAGGGCCCAACACCGGGGAGCTGTTTTTT.